This record covers a single T cell receptor (beta chain). This was the immunoSEQ v3 assay. TCRdb keeps only in-frame clones here, not all; method: immunoSEQ multiplex PCR. Of more than 90,000 clones detected, under 70% appear once; the ten largest clones hold about 10%. The data originate from a study of TIL therapy for anti-PD-1-resistant metastatic lung cancer. The overall study: Tumors had a median PD-L1 proportion score of 6%. A few tumors were EGFR-mutant and two were ALK-rearranged.

Germline CDR1 and CDR2: MNHEY and SVGEGT. The CDR3 totals 16 residues. Trimming shortened V by 5 bases and J by 1 base, and 15 bases separated the two germline ends. Time point given: pre-treatment sample, taken before nivolumab and TIL therapy. Tumor tissue came from excised metastases, mostly pleural nodules or supraclavicular lymph nodes. Patients then received nivolumab; progressors got lymphodepletion, TIL and IL-2. Sample: tumor tissue, taken at baseline. The clonotype originates from a person aged 30 to 80 with non-small cell lung cancer. The chain recombines TRBV6-2 or TRBV6-3 with TRBJ1-5, with no clear D. The CDR3 spells CASSTPGRASNQPQHF. Written as DNA, the CDR3 is TGTGCCAGCAGTACCCCCGGGAGGGCCAGCAATCAGCCCCAGCATTTT.